This is a list of T cell receptor beta chains from one sample in a study of blood T cell repertoires in COVID-19. The method was immunoSEQ multiplex PCR; TCRdb's version includes in-frame clones alone and lacks a portion of them. The profile covers about 160,000 clones, with over 70% appearing a single time and around 3% taken by the ten largest. The material sequenced was peripheral blood. These receptor sequences come from a man aged 70 or older with acute or convalescent COVID-19. Each CDR3 is given with its conserved first and last residue. The D gene is left open where the match is weak. Size tells how often a clone was seen (once, few, many) or the class of an expanded clone, and some rows leave it out.

TRBD2	TRBV19	TRBJ2-5	NA	TGTGCCAGTCGGGGGACTAGCGCTGAAGAGACCCAGTACTTC	CASRGTSAEETQYF
TRBD2	TRBV7-2	TRBJ2-3	NA	TGTGCCAGCAGCTGGACTAGCGGGGGGACAGATACGCAGTATTTT	CASSWTSGGTDTQYF
NA	TRBV19	TRBJ1-1	NA	TGTGCCAGTAGTTTTCAGGACAGGAACACTGAAGCTTTCTTT	CASSFQDRNTEAFF
TRBD1	TRBV19	TRBJ1-1	NA	TGTGCCAGTAGTATTGTCCAGGGGGTGAACACTGAAGCTTTCTTT	CASSIVQGVNTEAFF
NA	TRBV28	TRBJ2-1	NA	TGTGCCACCCAGATTTACAATGAGCAGTTCTTC	CATQIYNEQFF
TRBD1	TRBV4-1	TRBJ2-7	NA	TGCGCCAGCAGCCAAGATTCGGGACAGGGGTTCCACGAGCAGTACTTC	CASSQDSGQGFHEQYF
TRBD1	TRBV5-6	TRBJ2-6	few	TGTGCCAGCAGCTCGAGGACAGGGGTCCCCTCTGGGGCCAACGTCCTGACTTTC	CASSSRTGVPSGANVLTF
NA	TRBV28	TRBJ1-2	NA	TGTGCCAGCAGTTTGGTCTCGGGGTGGGGCTATGGCTACACCTTC	CASSLVSGWGYGYTF
TRBD1	TRBV28	TRBJ1-1	NA	TGTGCCAGCAGCACCAGACAGGGTTCTGAAGCTTTCTTT	CASSTRQGSEAFF
TRBD2	TRBV5-8	TRBJ2-2	NA	TGTGCCAGCAGCTTACTGACTTACGGGGGGACCGGGGAGCTGTTTTTT	CASSLLTYGGTGELFF
NA	TRBV7-8	TRBJ1-2	few	TGTGCCAGCAGCTCGTACAGGGCCAGGGACTATGGCTACACCTTC	CASSSYRARDYGYTF
TRBD2	TRBV24-1	TRBJ2-1	NA	TGTGCCACCACTAACCCCCCGGGACTAGCGGAAAAGCAGTTCTTC	CATTNPPGLAEKQFF
NA	TRBV11-2	TRBJ1-5	few	TGTGCCAGCAGCGAGGTGGCTGGAGGGCAGCCCCAGCATTTT	CASSEVAGGQPQHF
NA	TRBV19	TRBJ2-1	NA	TGTGCCAGTATAGGGAGTAGGGCTCAGGACAATGAGCAGTTCTTC	CASIGSRAQDNEQFF
NA	TRBV9	TRBJ1-5	once	TGTGCCAGCAGCACCGGAGGTCCGGGTAGCAATCAGCCCCAGCATTTT	CASSTGGPGSNQPQHF